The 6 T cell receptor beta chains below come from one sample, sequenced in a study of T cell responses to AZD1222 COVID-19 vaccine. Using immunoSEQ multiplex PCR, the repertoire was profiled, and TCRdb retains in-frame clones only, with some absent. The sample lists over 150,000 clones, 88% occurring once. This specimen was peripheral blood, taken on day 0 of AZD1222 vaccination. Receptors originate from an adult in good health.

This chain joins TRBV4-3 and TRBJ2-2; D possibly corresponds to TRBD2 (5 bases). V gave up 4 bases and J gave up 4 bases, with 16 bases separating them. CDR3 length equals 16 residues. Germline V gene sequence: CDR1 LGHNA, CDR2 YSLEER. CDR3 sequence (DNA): TGCGCCAGCAGCCCGTGGGAGAGCGATGGCACCGGGGAGCTGTTTTTT. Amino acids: CASSPWESDGTGELFF.

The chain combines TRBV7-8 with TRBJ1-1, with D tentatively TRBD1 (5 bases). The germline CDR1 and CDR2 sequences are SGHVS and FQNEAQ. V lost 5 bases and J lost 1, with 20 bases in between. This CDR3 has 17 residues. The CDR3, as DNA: TGTGCCAGCAGCCCTGAGACTTGGACCGGGGCGAACACTGAAGCTTTCTTT. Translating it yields CASSPETWTGANTEAFF.

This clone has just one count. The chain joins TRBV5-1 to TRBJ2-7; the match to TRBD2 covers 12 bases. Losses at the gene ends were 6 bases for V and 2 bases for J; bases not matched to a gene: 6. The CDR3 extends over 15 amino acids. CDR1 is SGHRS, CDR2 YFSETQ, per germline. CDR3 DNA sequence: TGCGCCAGCACCACGACTAGCGGGAGAGCCTACGAGCAGTACTTC. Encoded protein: CASTTTSGRAYEQYF.

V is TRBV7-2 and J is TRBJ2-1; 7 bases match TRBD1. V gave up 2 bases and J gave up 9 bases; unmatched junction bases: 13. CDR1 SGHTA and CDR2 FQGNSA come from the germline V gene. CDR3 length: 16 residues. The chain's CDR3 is CASSLPDRELGAEQFF. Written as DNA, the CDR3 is TGTGCCAGCAGCTTACCAGACAGGGAGTTGGGTGCTGAGCAGTTCTTC.

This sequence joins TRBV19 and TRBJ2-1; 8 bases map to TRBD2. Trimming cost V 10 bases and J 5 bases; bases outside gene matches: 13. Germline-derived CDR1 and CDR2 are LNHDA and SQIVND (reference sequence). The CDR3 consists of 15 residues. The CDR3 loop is CATTPFGGGHNEQFF. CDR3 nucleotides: TGTGCCACCACTCCGTTCGGGGGGGGACACAATGAGCAGTTCTTC.

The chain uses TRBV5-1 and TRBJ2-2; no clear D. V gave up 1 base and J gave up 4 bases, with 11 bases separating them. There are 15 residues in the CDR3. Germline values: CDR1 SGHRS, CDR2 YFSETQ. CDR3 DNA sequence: TGCGCCAGCAGCTTGATGGGGTCGACCACCGGGGAGCTGTTTTTT. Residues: CASSLMGSTTGELFF.